These 26 T cell receptor beta chains were all obtained from the same sample, sequenced in a study of blood T cells in healthy people across ages. The second PCR ran roughly 7 to 12 cycles with a sample-barcoded 5' primer and J-beta primers. TCRdb re-called the 5' RACE reads with MiXCR, one entry per CDR3 protein. This table holds around 650,000 distinct CDR3 sequences, roughly 32% found once. Sequences were obtained from blood. These receptor sequences come from a woman aged 80 or over in good health.

Of note for this clonotype: Being one base from a much bigger clone, this may be a read error. This chain links TRBV20-1 with TRBJ2-5; the match to TRBD1 covers 9 bases. The assigned J gene may be wrong: the sequence end matches TRBJ2-7 better. The CDR3 covers 14 residues. CDR1 is DFQATT and CDR2 is SNEGSKA in the germline V gene (reference sequence). The DNA for the CDR3 is TGCAGTGCTAAATGTGGACAGGGGAAACGCGAGCAGTACTTC. Translation gives CSAKCGQGKREQYF.

There are many counts of this clonotype. This chain joins TRBV4-3 and TRBJ2-3; TRBD2 is a possible D gene (5 bases). The CDR3 sequence is 14 residues long. The germline V and J ends were trimmed by 3 bases and 1 base, with 8 bases remaining between them. Germline V CDR1 and CDR2: LGHNA, YSLEER. The CDR3 loop reads CASSQEDGTDTQYF. CDR3 coding DNA: TGCGCCAGCAGCCAGGAGGATGGCACAGATACGCAGTATTTT.

A word on this clonotype: Just one base apart from a much larger clone, this may be a read error. V is TRBV4-3 and J is TRBJ2-7; possible D gene TRBD1, 5 bases. Germline CDR1 and CDR2: LGHNA and YSLEER. The CDR3 consists of 15 residues. V was pared by 6 bases and J by 6 bases, with 21 bases between. CDR3 sequence reads: CASSQGSTGLCEQYF. The CDR3 nucleotides read TGCGCCAGCAGTCAGGGAAGTACAGGTCTCTGCGAGCAGTACTTC.

The rearrangement links TRBV29-1 to TRBJ2-1; 8 bases fit TRBD2. Germline V gives CDR1 SQVTM, CDR2 ANQGSEA. The CDR3 is made up of 13 amino acids. The V segment lost 7 bases and the J segment 6 bases; nucleotides outside the gene matches: 8. CDR3: CSGRSGGPNEQFF. The DNA of the CDR3 is TGCAGCGGTAGATCGGGAGGGCCCAATGAGCAGTTCTTC.

This clonotype was seen a handful of times. The rearrangement joins TRBV20-1 to TRBJ1-6, with a possible D match to TRBD1 (6 bases). Trimming left V 6 bases short and J 10 bases short, with 16 bases between. Germline-derived CDR1 and CDR2 are DFQATT and SNEGSKA (reference sequence). This CDR3 comprises 13 residues. Here the CDR3 reads CSAVGGAQSPLHF. The CDR3 nucleotides are TGCAGTGCCGTGGGGGGGGCTCAATCACCCCTCCACTTT.

A note on this clonotype: Since a much larger clone is just one base distant, this may be a read error. The gene calls are TRBV7-9 and TRBJ2-1; tentatively, D is TRBD1 or TRBD2 (5 bases each). This CDR3 region has 14 residues. CDR1 is SEHNR, CDR2 FQNEAQ, per germline (reference sequence). V dropped 7 bases and J dropped 8 bases, with 18 bases sitting between them. This CDR3 reads CASISGTPPDEQFF. The CDR3 bases are TGTGCCAGCATTTCCGGGACCCCGCCGGATGAGCAGTTCTTC.

For this clonotype: A much larger clonotype is one base distant, so this may be a read error. The chain couples TRBV9 to TRBJ2-4; 7 bases map to TRBD2. The CDR3 is 16 amino acids. The germline V gene encodes CDR1 SGDLS and CDR2 YYNGEE. J gave up 13 bases and V 3 bases, and 19 bases lay outside the gene matches. The CDR3, as DNA: TGTGCCAGCAGCGCCGACCCCGGCGGGGGAGGGAATGAGCAGTACTTC. Protein product: CASSADPGGGGNEQYF.

In its sample, this clonotype was seen many times. The V gene is TRBV18, the J gene TRBJ2-6; no definite D call. The germline V gene has CDR1 KGHSH and CDR2 LQKENI. V lost 6 bases, J lost 1 base, and 7 bases lay in between. The length of the CDR3 is 14 residues. CDR3 nucleotide sequence: TGTGCCAGCTCTCCGATATCTGGGGCCAACGTCCTGACTTTC. Protein sequence: CASSPISGANVLTF.

This clonotype was picked up many times. V gene TRBV29-1 combines with J gene TRBJ1-2; 7 bases line up with TRBD1. CDR1 SQVTM and CDR2 ANQGSEA come from the germline V gene. Germline trimming cut 6 bases from V and 7 bases from J; bases unmatched to any gene: 14. The CDR3 spans 14 residues. The CDR3, as DNA: TGCAGCGTACGGGGACTGGACAGGTCTATTGGCTACACCTTC. Amino acid sequence: CSVRGLDRSIGYTF. Drawing the rest from reference TRBV29-1 and TRBJ1-2, the complete variable domain is SAVISQKPSRDICQRGTSLTIQCQVDSQVTMMFWYRQQPGQSLTLIATANQGSEATYESGFVIDKFPISRPNLTFSTLTVSNMSPEDSSIYLCSVRGLDRSIGYTFGSGTRLTVV.

This clonotype was picked up a small number of times. This chain links TRBV20-1 with TRBJ1-1; the D gene is possibly TRBD1 (6 bases). The CDR3 spans 14 residues. V was pared by 5 bases and J by 5 bases, with 18 bases between. Germline-derived CDR1 and CDR2 are DFQATT and SNEGSKA (reference sequence). CDR3 sequence (DNA): TGCAGTGCTGGGGAACAGGGAGTGGGAACTGAAGCTTTCTTT. It specifies CSAGEQGVGTEAFF.

This clonotype was counted ten times or more. The gene calls are TRBV4-3 and TRBJ2-5; D is possibly TRBD2 (5 bases). Germline-derived CDR1 and CDR2 are LGHNA and YSLEER. V was shortened by 5 bases and J by 2 bases, with 12 bases between the two germline ends. This CDR3 is 14 amino acids long. CDR3 in DNA: TGCGCCAGCAGCAGAGCCGGGGTTCAAGAGACCCAGTACTTC. This sequence encodes CASSRAGVQETQYF.

The gene calls are TRBV6-5 and TRBJ1-5; D is unresolved. The V gene lost 0 bases and the J gene lost 9 bases, with 9 bases spanning the gap. The germline V gene has CDR1 MNHEY and CDR2 SVGAGI. There are 13 residues in the CDR3. CDR3 sequence (DNA): TGTGCCAGCAGTTACTCCCTTGATTTGCCCCAGCATTTT. This gives the protein CASSYSLDLPQHF.

In its sample, this clonotype was seen many times. The chain recombines TRBV13 with TRBJ2-1; 7 positions match TRBD2. From germline, CDR1 is PRHDT and CDR2 FYEKMQ (reference sequence). Trimming removed 5 bases from V and 0 bases from J; junction bases left unmatched: 13. The CDR3 is 18 residues long. The CDR3 nucleotides are TGTGCCAGCAGCCCACCCCCAACTAGCGTGAGCTCCTACAATGAGCAGTTCTTC. It codes for CASSPPPTSVSSYNEQFF.

This clonotype was seen a handful of times. The chain is built from TRBV30 and TRBJ2-3, with D perhaps given as TRBD1 or TRBD2 (5 bases each). Trimming took 1 base from V and 0 from J, leaving 14 bases between them. Germline V CDR1 and CDR2: GTSNPN, SVGIG (reference sequence). This CDR3 has 16 amino acids. The CDR3 nucleotides are TGTGCCTGGAGTGCCGTCAACGGGGCAAGCACAGATACGCAGTATTTT. Its protein is CAWSAVNGASTDTQYF. Together with reference TRBV30 and TRBJ2-3, the CDR3 gives the full variable domain: SQTIHQWPATLVQPVGSPLSLECTVEGTSNPNLYWYRQAAGRGLQLLFYSVGIGQISSEVPQNLSASRPQDRQFILSSKKLLLSDSGFYLCAWSAVNGASTDTQYFGPGTRLTVL.

Ten or more counts support this clonotype. The gene calls are TRBV20-1 and TRBJ1-5, with 7 bases matching TRBD1. Germline CDR1 and CDR2: DFQATT and SNEGSKA (reference sequence). The CDR3 loop spans 18 amino acids. V lost 3 bases, J lost 3 bases, and 17 bases stayed unmatched. The DNA for the CDR3 is TGCAGTGCTAGTCCGGTAGGGGGCGCCCCTGGGAACAATCAGCCCCAGCATTTT. The encoded protein is CSASPVGGAPGNNQPQHF.

This clonotype was counted ten times or more. The chain is built from TRBV20-1 and TRBJ2-1, with 8 bases fitting TRBD1. CDR3 size: 14 residues. Unmatched junction bases numbered 8, after V lost 8 bases and J lost 2 bases. The germline CDR1 and CDR2 sequences are DFQATT and SNEGSKA (reference sequence). The chain's CDR3 is CSLRTGYPYNEQFF. CDR3 nucleotides: TGCAGTCTCCGGACAGGGTATCCCTACAATGAGCAGTTCTTC.

This clonotype was observed at least ten times. The chain carries TRBV9 and TRBJ2-1; TRBD1 or TRBD2 may be the D gene (6 bases each). Germline lookup yields CDR1 SGDLS and CDR2 YYNGEE. There are 14 residues in the CDR3. V lost 4 bases and J 6 bases, leaving 14 bases between the germline ends. The CDR3 bases are TGTGCCAGCAGCCGGGGGCAGGGAGGCAATGAGCAGTTCTTC. Its translation: CASSRGQGGNEQFF.

About this clonotype itself: A much larger clone differs from this one at a single base, so this may be a read error. The chain couples TRBV7-2 to TRBJ1-1; the D gene is possibly TRBD1 (5 bases). There are 12 residues in the CDR3. Per germline, CDR1 SGHTA and CDR2 FQGNSA. The CDR3 nucleotides are TGTGCCAGCAGCTTAGAGGGGACTGAAGTTTTCTTT. It codes for CASSLEGTEVFF.

This clonotype showed up many times. The DNA of the CDR3 is TGCGCCAGCTCCACCGCGGGGGGCCAGTACGAGCAGTACTTC. Its translation: CASSTAGGQYEQYF. The chain recombines TRBV5-1 with TRBJ2-7, with 8 nucleotides matching TRBD2. The CDR3 length is 14 residues. Losses at the gene ends were 7 bases for V and 4 bases for J; bases not matched to a gene: 10. CDR1 and CDR2 from the germline V gene are SGHRS and YFSETQ.

The chain links TRBV11-2 to TRBJ2-1; the D is unclear. Per the germline V gene, CDR1 is SGHAT and CDR2 is FQNNGV. CDR3 size: 14 residues. The V gene lost 5 bases and the J gene lost 6 bases, with 14 bases spanning the gap. The CDR3 loop is CASSPNRFGNEQFF. Written as DNA, the CDR3 is TGTGCCAGCAGCCCCAATAGGTTTGGCAATGAGCAGTTCTTC.

This clonotype was picked up many times. The CDR3, as DNA: TGTGCCACCAGTGATACCGGGACAGGGTCTTACGAGCAGTACTTC. Its protein is CATSDTGTGSYEQYF. The rearrangement joins TRBV24-1 to TRBJ2-7; 9 bases agree with TRBD1. V shed 3 bases and J 4 bases; nucleotides not matched to a gene: 6. CDR1 KGHDR and CDR2 SFDVKD come from the germline V gene. The CDR3 loop spans 15 amino acids.

This chain uses TRBV9 with TRBJ1-1; no definite D call. V was cut by 1 base and J by 2 bases, with 9 bases left in between. In germline, CDR1 is SGDLS, CDR2 YYNGEE. The CDR3 extends over 14 amino acids. CDR3 amino acids: CASSVSMANTEAFF. DNA of the CDR3: TGTGCCAGCAGCGTATCGATGGCCAACACTGAAGCTTTCTTT.

The V and J genes are TRBV20-1 and TRBJ1-5, with D hard to call. Looked up from germline, CDR1 is DFQATT and CDR2 is SNEGSKA (reference sequence). The ends were cut back, 6 bases at V and 4 bases at J, with 16 bases in the middle. The CDR3 totals 14 residues. CDR3 in DNA: TGCAGTGCCAATTTGTTGGGTCTTAATCAGCCCCAGCATTTT. Encoded protein: CSANLLGLNQPQHF.

This clonotype occurred many times. In nucleotides, the CDR3 is TGTGCCAGCAGCTTCGGCAGACCCACAGATACGCAGTATTTT. Its protein is CASSFGRPTDTQYF. The chain carries TRBV5-8 and TRBJ2-3; D remains ambiguous. The germline V gene has CDR1 SGHTS and CDR2 YDEGEE. This CDR3 spans 14 amino acids. V was trimmed by 2 bases and J by 2 bases, leaving 9 bases between them.

The chain recombines TRBV6-5 with TRBJ2-4, with 7 bases fitting TRBD1. The DNA end lines up better with TRBJ2-5; the J call may be wrong. CDR3 size: 15 residues. The germline CDR1 and CDR2 sequences are MNHEY and SVGAGI. CDR3 nucleotide sequence: TGTGCCAGCAGGCCGAGGGGGCGGGACCAAGAGACCCAGTACTTC. Translation gives CASRPRGRDQETQYF.

In this sample, this clonotype turned up once. This may stem from a read error, because a much larger clone lies one nucleotide away. V usage is TRBV20-1 and J usage is TRBJ2-7, with D perhaps TRBD2 (6 bases). The V and J ends lost 6 bases and 3 bases respectively, with 15 bases between them. Germline V gene data show CDR1 as DFQATT and CDR2 as SNEGSKA (reference sequence). The CDR3 totals 13 residues. In DNA, the CDR3 is TGCAGTGCCCCCGGACTACCCATCTACGAGCAGTACTTC. Its translation: CSAPGLPIYEQYF.